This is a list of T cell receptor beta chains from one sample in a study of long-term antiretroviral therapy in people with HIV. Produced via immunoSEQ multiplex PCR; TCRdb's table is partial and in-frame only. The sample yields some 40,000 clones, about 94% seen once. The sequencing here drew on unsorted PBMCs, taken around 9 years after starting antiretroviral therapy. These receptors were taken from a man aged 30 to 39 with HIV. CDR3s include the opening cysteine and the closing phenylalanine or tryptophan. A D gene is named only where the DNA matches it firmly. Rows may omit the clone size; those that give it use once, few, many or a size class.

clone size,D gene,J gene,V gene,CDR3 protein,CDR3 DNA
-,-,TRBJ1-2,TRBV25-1,CASSPGYGYTF,TGTGCCAGCAGTCCCGGCTATGGCTACACCTTC
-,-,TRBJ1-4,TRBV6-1,CASSVLWTASNEKLFF,TGTGCCAGCAGTGTCCTTTGGACAGCCTCGAATGAAAAACTGTTTTTT
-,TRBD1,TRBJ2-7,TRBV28,CASSLTGFLYEQYF,TGTGCCAGCAGCCTGACAGGGTTCCTCTACGAGCAGTACTTC
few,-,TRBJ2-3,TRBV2,CASTIQRSGTDTQYF,TGTGCCAGCACCATCCAGAGAAGCGGCACAGATACGCAGTATTTT
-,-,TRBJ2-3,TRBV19,CASRLGGTDTQYF,TGTGCCAGTAGGTTGGGGGGCACAGATACGCAGTATTTT
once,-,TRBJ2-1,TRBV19,CASSVRSYNEQFF,TGTGCCAGTAGTGTAAGGTCCTACAATGAGCAGTTCTTC
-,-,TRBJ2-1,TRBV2,CASSIQGNDNEQFF,TGTGCCAGCAGTATCCAGGGCAACGACAATGAGCAGTTCTTC
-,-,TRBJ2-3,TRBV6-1,CASNYPLNTDTQYF,TGTGCCAGCAACTATCCCCTAAACACAGATACGCAGTATTTT
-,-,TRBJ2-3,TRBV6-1,CASSDGGGTDTQYF,TGTGCCAGCAGTGACGGGGGAGGCACAGATACGCAGTATTTT
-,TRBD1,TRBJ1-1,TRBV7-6,CASLPDRVNTEAFF,TGTGCCAGCCTACCGGACAGGGTCAACACTGAAGCTTTCTTT
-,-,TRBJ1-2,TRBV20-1,CSAPAGSGYTF,TGCAGTGCTCCCGCCGGGTCTGGCTACACCTTC
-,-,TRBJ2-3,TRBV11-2,CASSLEPGLTLNTQYF,TGTGCCAGCAGCTTAGAACCGGGTTTAACACTAAATACGCAGTATTTT
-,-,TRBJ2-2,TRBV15,CATRNTGELFF,TGTGCCACCAGGAACACCGGGGAGCTGTTTTTT
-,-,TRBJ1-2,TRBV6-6,CASSPRAFYGYTF,TGTGCCAGCAGTCCCAGGGCCTTCTATGGCTACACCTTC
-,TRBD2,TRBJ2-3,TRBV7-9,CASSLGAGDTDTQYF,TGTGCCAGCAGCTTAGGTGCGGGGGACACAGATACGCAGTATTTT
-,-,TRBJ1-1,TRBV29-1,CSAEGGSPEAFF,TGCAGCGCTGAGGGGGGTTCCCCTGAAGCTTTCTTT
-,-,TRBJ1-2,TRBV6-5,CASSGGHGHGYTF,TGTGCCAGCAGTGGTGGACATGGCCATGGCTACACCTTC
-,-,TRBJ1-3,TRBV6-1,CASSRREGPGNTIYF,TGTGCCAGCAGCAGAAGGGAAGGCCCTGGAAACACCATATATTTT
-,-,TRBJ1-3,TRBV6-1,CASSESAGRNTIYF,TGTGCCAGCAGTGAATCGGCAGGGAGAAACACCATATATTTT
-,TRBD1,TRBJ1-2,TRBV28,CASSWTGANYGYTF,TGTGCCAGCAGTTGGACAGGGGCGAACTATGGCTACACCTTC
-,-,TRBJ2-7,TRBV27,CASSSDPGPLFGGQYF,TGTGCCAGCAGTTCCGACCCGGGACCGCTCTTTGGGGGGCAGTACTTC
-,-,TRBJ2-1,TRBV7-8,CASSGFAGLYNEQFF,TGTGCCAGCAGCGGCTTCGCGGGCCTCTACAATGAGCAGTTCTTC
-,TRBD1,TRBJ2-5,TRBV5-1,CASSLTQGAGETQYF,TGCGCCAGCAGCTTAACACAGGGGGCCGGTGAGACCCAGTACTTC
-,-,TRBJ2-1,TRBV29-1,CSVVLGYNEQFF,TGCAGCGTTGTATTGGGCTACAATGAGCAGTTCTTC
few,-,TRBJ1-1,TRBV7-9,CASSVSGVTTEAFF,TGTGCCAGCAGCGTGAGCGGGGTTACCACTGAAGCTTTCTTT
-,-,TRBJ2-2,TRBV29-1,CSHTGLTGELFF,TGCAGCCATACCGGGCTCACCGGGGAGCTGTTTTTT
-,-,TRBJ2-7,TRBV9,CASSVSASKDEQYF,TGTGCCAGCAGCGTATCGGCCTCGAAAGACGAGCAGTACTTC
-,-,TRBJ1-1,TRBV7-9,CASSPPGTGQNTEAFF,TGTGCCAGCAGCCCCCCCGGGACCGGTCAAAACACTGAAGCTTTCTTT
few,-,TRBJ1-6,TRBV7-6,CASSLEHRANSPLHF,TGTGCCAGCAGCTTAGAGCACAGGGCAAATTCACCCCTCCACTTT
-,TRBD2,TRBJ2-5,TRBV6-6,CASSPSGGARETQYF,TGTGCCAGCAGCCCTAGCGGGGGGGCGCGAGAGACCCAGTACTTC
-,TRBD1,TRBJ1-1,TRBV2,CASSARGRDTEAFF,TGTGCCAGCAGTGCAAGGGGGCGAGACACTGAAGCTTTCTTT
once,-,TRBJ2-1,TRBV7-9,CASSLGAPSYNEQFF,TGTGCCAGCAGCTTAGGCGCTCCCAGCTACAATGAGCAGTTCTTC
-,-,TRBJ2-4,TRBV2,CASSASGAGNIQYF,TGTGCCAGCAGTGCCAGTGGGGCCGGGAACATTCAGTACTTC
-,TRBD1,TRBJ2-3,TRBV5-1,CASSSLTGGSTDTQYF,TGCGCCAGCAGCTCTCTGACAGGGGGTAGCACAGATACGCAGTATTTT
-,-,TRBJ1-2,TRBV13,CASSLGRRGGYTF,TGTGCCAGCAGCTTAGGGAGGAGGGGTGGCTACACCTTC
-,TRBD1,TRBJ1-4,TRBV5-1,CASRDGQGLGNEKLFF,TGCGCCAGCAGGGATGGACAGGGGCTGGGTAATGAAAAACTGTTTTTT
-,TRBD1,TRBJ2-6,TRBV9,CASSVATKGTGVGANVLTF,TGTGCCAGCAGCGTAGCTACTAAGGGGACAGGGGTCGGGGCCAACGTCCTGACTTTC
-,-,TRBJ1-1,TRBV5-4,CASSLVQGIPRNTEAFF,TGTGCCAGCAGCTTGGTACAGGGTATTCCCCGGAACACTGAAGCTTTCTTT
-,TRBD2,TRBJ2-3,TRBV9,CASSVFIPGLAGDQPSTDTQYF,TGTGCCAGCAGCGTATTTATCCCGGGACTAGCGGGGGACCAACCTAGCACAGATACGCAGTATTTT
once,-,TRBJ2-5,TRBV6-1,CASSEALYSKETQYF,TGTGCCAGCAGTGAAGCGCTATACAGCAAAGAGACCCAGTACTTC
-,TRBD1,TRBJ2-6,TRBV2,CASSEALGQGVFGANVLTF,TGTGCCAGCAGTGAAGCGCTCGGACAGGGAGTCTTTGGGGCCAACGTCCTGACTTTC
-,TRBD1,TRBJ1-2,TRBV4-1,CASSQEPGTGGFMGYTF,TGCGCCAGCAGCCAAGAACCCGGGACAGGGGGCTTTATGGGCTACACCTTC
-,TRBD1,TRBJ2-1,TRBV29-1,CSVLRQGQYNEQFF,TGCAGCGTGTTAAGACAGGGCCAATACAATGAGCAGTTCTTC
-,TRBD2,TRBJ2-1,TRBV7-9,CASSGSTSAYNEQFF,TGTGCCAGCAGCGGGTCGACTAGCGCGTACAATGAGCAGTTCTTC
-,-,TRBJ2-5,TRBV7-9,CASQRGNQETQYF,TGTGCCAGCCAGAGGGGGAACCAAGAGACCCAGTACTTC
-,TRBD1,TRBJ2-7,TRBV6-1,CASSESGTGAYEQYF,TGTGCCAGCAGTGAGTCCGGGACAGGGGCCTACGAGCAGTACTTC
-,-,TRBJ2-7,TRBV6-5,CASSYGAFTSYEQYF,TGTGCCAGCAGTTACGGCGCCTTTACCTCCTACGAGCAGTACTTC